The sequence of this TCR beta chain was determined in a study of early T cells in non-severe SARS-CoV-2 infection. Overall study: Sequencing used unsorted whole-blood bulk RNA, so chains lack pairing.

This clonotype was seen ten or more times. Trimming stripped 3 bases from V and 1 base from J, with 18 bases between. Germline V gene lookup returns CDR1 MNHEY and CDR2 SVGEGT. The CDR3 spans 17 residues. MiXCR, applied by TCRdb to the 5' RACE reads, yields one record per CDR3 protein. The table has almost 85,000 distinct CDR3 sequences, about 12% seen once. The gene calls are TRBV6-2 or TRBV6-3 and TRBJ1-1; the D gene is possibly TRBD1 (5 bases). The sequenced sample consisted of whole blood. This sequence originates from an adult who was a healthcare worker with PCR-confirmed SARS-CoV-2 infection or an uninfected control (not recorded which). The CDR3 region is CASSYPTPRATNTEAFF. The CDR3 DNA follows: TGTGCCAGCAGTTATCCCACGCCCAGGGCGACGAACACTGAAGCTTTCTTT.